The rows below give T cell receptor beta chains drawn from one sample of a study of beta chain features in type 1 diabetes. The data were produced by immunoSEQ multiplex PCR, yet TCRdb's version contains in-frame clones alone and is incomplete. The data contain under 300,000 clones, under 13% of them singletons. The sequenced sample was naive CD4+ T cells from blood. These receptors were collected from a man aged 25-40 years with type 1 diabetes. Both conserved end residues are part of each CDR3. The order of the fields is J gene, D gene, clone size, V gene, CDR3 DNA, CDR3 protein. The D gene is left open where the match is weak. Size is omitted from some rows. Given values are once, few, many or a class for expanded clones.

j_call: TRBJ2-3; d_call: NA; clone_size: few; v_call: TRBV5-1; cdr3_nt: TGCGCCAGCAGGTTGGGTTCCTCGAGCACAGATACGCAGTATTTT; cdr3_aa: CASRLGSSSTDTQYF
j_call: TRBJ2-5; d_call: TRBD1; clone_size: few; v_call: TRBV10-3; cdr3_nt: TGTGCCATCAGCGCGGACAGGGGACAGTACCAAGAGACCCAGTACTTC; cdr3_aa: CAISADRGQYQETQYF
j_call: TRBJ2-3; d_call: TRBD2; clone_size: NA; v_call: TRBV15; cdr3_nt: TGTGCCACCAGATCCGGGGGGGCTATGAGCACAGATACGCAGTATTTT; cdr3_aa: CATRSGGAMSTDTQYF
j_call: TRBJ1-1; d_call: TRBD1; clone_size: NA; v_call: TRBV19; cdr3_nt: TGTGCCAGTAGTAGCAAAACAGGGGATGCCACTGAAGCTTTCTTT; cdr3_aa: CASSSKTGDATEAFF
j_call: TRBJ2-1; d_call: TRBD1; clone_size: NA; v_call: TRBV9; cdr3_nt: TGTGCCAGCAGCCCCCGGTCCGGGACAGGGGTCCTCAATGAGCAGTTCTTC; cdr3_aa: CASSPRSGTGVLNEQFF
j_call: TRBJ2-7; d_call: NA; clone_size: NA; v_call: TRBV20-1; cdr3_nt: TGCAGTGCTAGGGAACAGGGTCGGCAGTACTTC; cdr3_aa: CSAREQGRQYF
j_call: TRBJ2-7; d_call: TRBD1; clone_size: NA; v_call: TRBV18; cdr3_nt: TGTGCCAGCTCACCAGGGACAGGGGGTTACGAGCAGTACTTC; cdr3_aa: CASSPGTGGYEQYF
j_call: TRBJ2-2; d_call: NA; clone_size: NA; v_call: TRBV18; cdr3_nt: TGTGCCAGCTCATTAGCGGCCAACACCGGGGAGCTGTTTTTT; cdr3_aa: CASSLAANTGELFF
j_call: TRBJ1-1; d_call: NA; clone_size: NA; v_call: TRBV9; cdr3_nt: TGTGCCAGCAGCGTAGATCAGGGAACTGAAGCTTTCTTT; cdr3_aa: CASSVDQGTEAFF
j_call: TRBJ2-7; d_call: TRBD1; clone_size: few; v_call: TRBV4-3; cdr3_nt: TGCGCCAGCAGCCAAGGGATACAGGGGTACGAGCAGTACTTC; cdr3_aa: CASSQGIQGYEQYF
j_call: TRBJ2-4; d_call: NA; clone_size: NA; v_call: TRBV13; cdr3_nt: TGTGCCAGCAGCTTAGCAGGGGCCAAAAACATTCAGTACTTC; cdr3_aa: CASSLAGAKNIQYF
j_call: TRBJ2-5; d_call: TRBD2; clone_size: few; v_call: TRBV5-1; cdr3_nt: TGCGCCAGCAGCTTGGGGACTAGCGGGGGGCCGGCCGTTGAGACCCAGTACTTC; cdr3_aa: CASSLGTSGGPAVETQYF
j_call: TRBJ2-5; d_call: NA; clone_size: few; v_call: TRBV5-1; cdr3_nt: TGCGCCAGCAAATTGGCTGCCCAAGAGACCCAGTACTTC; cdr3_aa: CASKLAAQETQYF
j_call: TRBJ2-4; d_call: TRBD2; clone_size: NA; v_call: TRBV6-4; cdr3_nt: TGTGCCAGCAGTGACCCCGATTTGCGGGGGGTAGCCAAAAACATTCAGTACTTC; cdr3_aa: CASSDPDLRGVAKNIQYF
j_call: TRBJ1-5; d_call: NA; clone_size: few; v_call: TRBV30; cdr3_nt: TGTGCCTGGAGTTCGACGGGACTCCAGCCCCAGCATTTT; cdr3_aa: CAWSSTGLQPQHF
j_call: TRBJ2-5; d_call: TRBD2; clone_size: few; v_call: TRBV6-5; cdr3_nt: TGTGCCAGCAGTTCGGGACTAGCGGGGCAAGAGACCCAGTACTTC; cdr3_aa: CASSSGLAGQETQYF
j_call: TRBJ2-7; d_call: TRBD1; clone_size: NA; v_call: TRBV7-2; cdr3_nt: TGTGCCAGCAAGCAAATGCAGGGGGCCACCTACGAGCAGTACTTC; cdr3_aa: CASKQMQGATYEQYF
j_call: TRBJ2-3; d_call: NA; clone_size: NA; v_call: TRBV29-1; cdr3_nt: TGCAGCGTTGATCCGACAGGTTCCACAGATACGCAGTATTTT; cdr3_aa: CSVDPTGSTDTQYF
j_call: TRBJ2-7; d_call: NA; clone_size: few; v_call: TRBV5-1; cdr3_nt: TGCGCCAGCAGCCCAACAGCTCCCTACGAGCAGTACTTC; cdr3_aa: CASSPTAPYEQYF
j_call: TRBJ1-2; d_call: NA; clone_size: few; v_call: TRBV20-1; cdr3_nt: TGCAGTGCTAGCGCCGGGGGGGGCTACACCTTC; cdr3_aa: CSASAGGGYTF
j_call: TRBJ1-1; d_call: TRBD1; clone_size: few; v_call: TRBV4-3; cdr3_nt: TGCGCCAGCAGCCTTGAGGGGGCGCGGAACACTGAAGCTTTCTTT; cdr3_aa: CASSLEGARNTEAFF
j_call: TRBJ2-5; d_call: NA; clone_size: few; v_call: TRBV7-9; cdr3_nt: TGTGCCAGCAGCGTCAGGGTAGCAGAGACCCAGTACTTC; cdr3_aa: CASSVRVAETQYF
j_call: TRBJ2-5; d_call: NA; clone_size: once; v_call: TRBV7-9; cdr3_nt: TGTGCCAGCAGCCTGGGGGCAGCGGACCAAGAGACCCAGTACTTC; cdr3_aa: CASSLGAADQETQYF
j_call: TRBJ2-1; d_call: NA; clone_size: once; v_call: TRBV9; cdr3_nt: TGTGCCAGCAGCGTAGAAGCGACTAAGGCTTACAATGAGCAGTTCTTC; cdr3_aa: CASSVEATKAYNEQFF
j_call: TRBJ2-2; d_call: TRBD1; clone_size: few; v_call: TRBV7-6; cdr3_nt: TGTGCCAGCAGCTTATCAGGGGGCGGGGAGCTGTTTTTT; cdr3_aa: CASSLSGGGELFF
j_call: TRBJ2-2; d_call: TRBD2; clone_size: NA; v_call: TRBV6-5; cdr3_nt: TGTGCCAGCGGGCGGGGGGGCAGCACCGGGGAGCTGTTTTTT; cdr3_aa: CASGRGGSTGELFF
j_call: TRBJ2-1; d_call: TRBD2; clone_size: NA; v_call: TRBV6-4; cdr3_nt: TGTGCCAGCAGCGCCTACCCCCGGACTAGCGAGAGCCATGAGCAGTTCTTC; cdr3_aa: CASSAYPRTSESHEQFF
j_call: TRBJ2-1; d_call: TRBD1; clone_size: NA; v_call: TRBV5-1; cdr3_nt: TGCGCCAGCAGCTTGGAGGGACAGGTTGAGAATGAGCAGTTCTTC; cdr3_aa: CASSLEGQVENEQFF
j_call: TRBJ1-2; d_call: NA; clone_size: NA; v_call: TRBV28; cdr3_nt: TGTGCCAGCCAAGAGGGAGGCTATGGCTACACCTTC; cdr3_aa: CASQEGGYGYTF
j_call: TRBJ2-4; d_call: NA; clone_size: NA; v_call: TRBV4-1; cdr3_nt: TGCGCCAGCAGCCATCCCCCCCTGGGCCTAAACATTCAGTACTTC; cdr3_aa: CASSHPPLGLNIQYF
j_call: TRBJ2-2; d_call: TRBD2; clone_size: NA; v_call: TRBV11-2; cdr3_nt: TGTGCCAGCAGCTTAGTGCAGGGAGGGACCGGGGAGCTGTTTTTT; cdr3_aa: CASSLVQGGTGELFF
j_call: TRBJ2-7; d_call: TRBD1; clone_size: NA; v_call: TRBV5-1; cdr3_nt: TGCGCCAGCAGCTTGGACCAACGGACAGGAAGCTCCTACGAGCAGTACTTC; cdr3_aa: CASSLDQRTGSSYEQYF
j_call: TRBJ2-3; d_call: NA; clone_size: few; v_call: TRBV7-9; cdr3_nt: TGTGCCAGCAGCTTAGATCAAGATACGCAGTATTTT; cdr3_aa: CASSLDQDTQYF
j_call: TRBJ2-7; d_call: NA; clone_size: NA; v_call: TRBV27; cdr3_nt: TGTGCCAGCAGTAGGCTGGCAGGGCCTCCCTCCGAGCAGTACTTC; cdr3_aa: CASSRLAGPPSEQYF
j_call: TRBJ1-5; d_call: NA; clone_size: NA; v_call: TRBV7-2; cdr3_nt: TGTGCCAGCGCGGAGAGGGGCAATCAGCCCCAGCATTTT; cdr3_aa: CASAERGNQPQHF
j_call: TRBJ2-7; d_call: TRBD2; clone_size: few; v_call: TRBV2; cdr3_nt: TGTGCCAGCAGGGTAGCGGGAGGCTACGAGCAGTACTTC; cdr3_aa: CASRVAGGYEQYF
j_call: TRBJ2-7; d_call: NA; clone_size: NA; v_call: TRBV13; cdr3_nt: TGTGCCAGCAGCTTAGGAGCTTCCTACGAGCAGTACTTC; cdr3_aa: CASSLGASYEQYF